These 30 T cell receptor beta chains were sequenced from one sample in a study of blood T cell repertoires in COVID-19. Assay used: immunoSEQ multiplex PCR; TCRdb lists only in-frame clones, some missing. The data show approximately 150,000 clones, with around 90% seen just once and about 10% held by the top ten. The sequenced sample was peripheral blood. The source of these receptors is a man in his sixties with active or convalescent COVID-19.

The chain links TRBV7-2 to TRBJ1-6; 9 positions agree with TRBD1. Trimming removed 5 bases from V and 12 bases from J; junction bases left unmatched: 11. The CDR3 is 15 residues long. Germline-derived CDR1 and CDR2 are SGHTA and FQGNSA. The CDR3 sequence: CASSNPGQGPGPLHF. The CDR3 DNA reads as TGTGCCAGCAGCAACCCGGGACAGGGACCGGGACCCCTCCACTTT. Variable domain in full (rest from reference TRBV7-2 and TRBJ1-6): GAGVSQSPSNKVTEKGKDVELRCDPISGHTALYWYRQSLGQGLEFLIYFQGNSAPDKSGLPSDRFSAERTGGSVSTLTIQRTQQEDSAVYLCASSNPGQGPGPLHFGNGTRLTVT.

The V call is TRBV7-2, the J call TRBJ1-1; tentative D call: TRBD1 (5 bases). The germline CDR1 and CDR2 sequences are SGHTA and FQGNSA. CDR3 size: 15 residues. Between the trimmed V and J ends, which lost 4 bases and 0 bases, there was a span of 12 bases. The CDR3 sequence: CASSSSGLLNTEAFF. For the CDR3, the DNA is TGTGCCAGCAGCTCATCGGGACTCCTGAACACTGAAGCTTTCTTT.

The chain recombines TRBV6-5 with TRBJ1-3; possibly TRBD1 for D (6 bases). The germline gives CDR1 MNHEY, CDR2 SVGAGI. The V end was cut by 5 bases, the J end by 5 bases, with 13 bases between. The CDR3 extends over 14 amino acids. The CDR3 DNA reads TGTGCCAGCAGTCATGAGGGGGTCAGAAACACCATATATTTT. The encoded protein is CASSHEGVRNTIYF.

This sequence joins TRBV7-9 and TRBJ2-2; 9 nucleotides agree with TRBD2. This CDR3 region has 18 residues. Looked up from germline, CDR1 is SEHNR and CDR2 is FQNEAQ (reference sequence). V dropped 6 bases and J dropped 2; count of bases not matched to a gene: 13. CDR3 bases: TGTGCCAGCAGTCACGCGGGGGGGAGCGGGGCCAACACCGGGGAGCTGTTTTTT. Its protein product is CASSHAGGSGANTGELFF.

V usage is TRBV3-1 (or the pseudogene TRBV3-2) and J usage is TRBJ2-1; 11 bases fit TRBD2. The CDR3 consists of 16 residues. CDR1 is LGHDT, CDR2 YNNKEL, per germline (reference sequence). With 3 bases clipped from V and 9 bases from J, the junction kept 10 bases outside the gene matches. Here the CDR3 reads CASSHGTSGSNGEQFF. The CDR3 bases are TGTGCCAGCAGCCATGGAACTAGCGGGAGTAATGGTGAGCAGTTCTTC.

The chain links TRBV24-1 to TRBJ2-7, with 9 bases that match TRBD1. This CDR3 has 15 residues. Germline V CDR1 and CDR2: KGHDR, SFDVKD. V was pared by 3 bases and J by 1 base, with 3 bases of the junction left unmatched. CDR3 sequence: CATSDPGQGSYEQYF. DNA for the CDR3: TGTGCCACCAGTGATCCGGGACAGGGATCCTACGAGCAGTACTTC.

J is TRBJ2-5 and V is TRBV2; 7 nucleotides line up with TRBD1. V shed 7 bases, J shed 5 bases, and the junction held 13 bases outside the gene matches. The CDR3 spans 15 residues. Germline V gives CDR1 SNHLY, CDR2 FYNNEI. The CDR3 loop is CASNVGRGPKETQYF. In DNA, the CDR3 is TGTGCCAGCAATGTAGGAAGGGGGCCCAAGGAGACCCAGTACTTC.

This clone came up once. The chain is built from TRBV27 and TRBJ2-2; 7 bases are shared with TRBD1. The length of the CDR3 is 16 residues. Germline values: CDR1 MNHEY, CDR2 SMNVEV (reference sequence). The junction had 12 bases not matched to a gene; V was cut back by 5 bases and J by 6 bases. As DNA, the CDR3 is TGTGCCAGCAGTGTCCCGGACAGGATTGCTGCCGGGGAGCTGTTTTTT. Translated, it gives CASSVPDRIAAGELFF.

The chain has TRBV6-5 and TRBJ2-7, with D maybe TRBD1 (5 bases). V gave up 8 bases and J gave up 6 bases, with 17 bases separating them. The CDR3 runs to 13 residues. Germline CDR1 reads MNHEY; CDR2 reads SVGAGI. CDR3 coding DNA: TGTGCCAGCGAAGGACATGGGGTGACCGAGCAGTACTTC. This encodes CASEGHGVTEQYF.

The gene calls are TRBV7-2 and TRBJ2-2; a possible D gene is TRBD2 (6 bases). CDR1 is SGHTA, CDR2 FQGNSA, per germline. Trimming took off 5 bases at V and 9 bases at J, with 19 bases between the two ends. This CDR3 has 15 amino acids. The CDR3 sequence: CASSQLGGNVWELFF. The CDR3 nucleotides read TGTGCCAGCAGCCAACTCGGCGGGAATGTGTGGGAGCTGTTTTTT. Complete variable domain (other parts from reference TRBV7-2 and TRBJ2-2): GAGVSQSPSNKVTEKGKDVELRCDPISGHTALYWYRQSLGQGLEFLIYFQGNSAPDKSGLPSDRFSAERTGGSVSTLTIQRTQQEDSAVYLCASSQLGGNVWELFFGEGSRLTVL.

This chain connects TRBV20-1 to TRBJ1-1, with 9 bases that match TRBD1. CDR3 length: 11 residues. Trimming cost V 6 bases and J 7 bases; bases outside gene matches: 3. In germline, CDR1 is DFQATT, CDR2 SNEGSKA (reference sequence). The CDR3 here is CSAKGQGEAFF. The CDR3 region has the DNA TGCAGTGCAAAGGGACAGGGTGAAGCTTTCTTT.

The genes are TRBV2 and TRBJ2-1; 7 bases are shared with TRBD2. Per the germline V gene, CDR1 is SNHLY and CDR2 is FYNNEI. This CDR3 is built from 13 residues. Unmatched junction bases numbered 11, after V lost 8 bases and J lost 10 bases. The CDR3 here is CASSGGPLGEQFF. CDR3 bases: TGTGCCAGCTCGGGAGGCCCGTTAGGGGAGCAGTTCTTC.

This chain uses TRBV6-5 with TRBJ1-1; TRBD1 matches at 7 bases. This CDR3 spans 14 amino acids. Germline V gives CDR1 MNHEY, CDR2 SVGAGI. Trimming took 5 bases from V and 1 from J; bases not matched to a gene: 4. This CDR3 reads CASSPGGENTEAFF. DNA for the CDR3: TGTGCCAGCAGTCCAGGGGGAGAGAACACTGAAGCTTTCTTT.

The chain is built from TRBV11-2 and TRBJ2-7, with 7 positions matching TRBD2. The trim removed 3 bases at V and 4 bases at J, leaving 3 bases unmatched. Germline values: CDR1 SGHAT, CDR2 FQNNGV. CDR3 length: 13 amino acids. CDR3 residues: CASSLGREYEQYF. The CDR3 coding sequence is TGTGCCAGCAGCTTGGGGCGGGAGTACGAGCAGTACTTC.

The chain joins TRBV9 to TRBJ2-3, with 11 bases matching TRBD2. Germline CDR1 SGDLS, CDR2 YYNGEE. V lost 0 bases and J lost 3; bases outside the gene matches: 3. The CDR3 length is 16 residues. The CDR3 is CASSVVASGGTDTQYF. In DNA form, the CDR3 reads TGTGCCAGCAGCGTAGTGGCTAGCGGGGGGACAGATACGCAGTATTTT.

The rearrangement joins TRBV24-1 to TRBJ2-4, with TRBD1 identical over 10 bases. Germline loops: CDR1 KGHDR, CDR2 SFDVKD. This CDR3 spans 14 amino acids. V lost 4 bases to trimming and J lost 5 bases; unmatched junction nucleotides: 1. CDR3 residues: CATSEGQGQNIQYF. DNA of the CDR3: TGTGCCACCAGTGAGGGACAGGGGCAAAACATTCAGTACTTC.

The genes are TRBV29-1 and TRBJ2-4, with 13 bases fitting TRBD2. The CDR3 is 14 residues long. The germline V gene has CDR1 SQVTM and CDR2 ANQGSEA. With V trimmed by 6 bases and J by 9 bases, 8 bases remained unmatched. The CDR3 loop is CSVLTGTSGVIQYF. CDR3 bases: TGCAGCGTCTTAACCGGGACTAGCGGGGTCATTCAGTACTTC.

The CDR3 DNA reads as TGCAGCGGAGGGAGGTTGTTTTACAATGAGCAGTTCTTC. As protein: CSGGRLFYNEQFF. The rearrangement uses TRBV29-1 and TRBJ2-1; D is perhaps TRBD2 (6 bases). V gave up 7 bases and J gave up 4 bases, with 14 bases separating them. The CDR3 is 13 amino acids. Germline V gene sequence: CDR1 SQVTM, CDR2 ANQGSEA.

As regards this clone: A read error may account for a junction end that differs from germline. This same CDR3 is encoded by further DNA sequences in the sample. The rearrangement joins TRBV19 to TRBJ2-5, with D tentatively TRBD1 or TRBD2 (7 bases each). The CDR3 contains 16 residues. Per germline, CDR1 LNHDA and CDR2 SQIVND (reference sequence). The CDR3 DNA follows: TGCGCCAGCGGGACCGGGACAGCCTTAGCCCAAGAGACCCAGTACTTC. Protein sequence: CASGTGTALAQETQYF.

The gene calls are TRBV2 and TRBJ1-3; 8 bases match TRBD1. The ends lost 9 bases at V and 1 base at J; junction bases unmatched: 5. Germline CDR1 and CDR2: SNHLY and FYNNEI. The CDR3 length is 14 residues. CDR3 protein: CARTTGGSGNTIYF. In DNA, the CDR3 is TGTGCCAGGACAACAGGGGGATCTGGAAACACCATATATTTT.

This clone was seen once. V and J are TRBV18 and TRBJ1-1; 11 nucleotides line up with TRBD1. The germline CDR1 and CDR2 sequences are KGHSH and LQKENI. The length of the CDR3 is 16 residues. J lost 1 base, V lost 4 bases, and 5 bases had no gene match. The CDR3 DNA sequence: TGTGCCAGCTCACTGGGGACAGGGGGAACGAACACTGAAGCTTTCTTT. It codes for CASSLGTGGTNTEAFF.

The V call is TRBV28, the J call TRBJ1-4; D is undetermined. Germline V gene data show CDR1 as MDHEN and CDR2 as SYDVKM. CDR3 length equals 16 residues. V gave up 5 bases and J gave up 2 bases, with 15 bases separating them. As DNA, the CDR3 is TGTGCCAGCAGTCGAACGGGGAGGAGGACTAATGAAAAACTGTTTTTT. This encodes CASSRTGRRTNEKLFF.

CDR3 sequence: CASSQSGAVYGYTF. CDR3 coding DNA: TGTGCCAGCAGCCAATCAGGGGCAGTCTATGGCTACACCTTC. V and J are TRBV14 and TRBJ1-2; a weak D match, TRBD1 (6 bases). The CDR3 extends over 14 amino acids. The V end was cut by 2 bases, the J end by 4 bases, with 11 bases between. Germline-derived CDR1 and CDR2 are SGHDN and FVKESK.

This sequence joins TRBV9 and TRBJ2-5; the D is unclear. V was shortened by 0 bases and J by 1 base, with 7 bases between the two germline ends. Germline CDR1 reads SGDLS; CDR2 reads YYNGEE. The CDR3 has 14 residues. The CDR3 sequence is CASSVGPSQETQYF. The CDR3 DNA is TGTGCCAGCAGCGTAGGGCCTTCCCAAGAGACCCAGTACTTC. The complete variable domain, with remaining parts taken from reference TRBV9 and TRBJ2-5, reads DSGVTQTPKHLITATGQRVTLRCSPRSGDLSVYWYQQSLDQGLQFLIQYYNGEERAKGNILERFSAQQFPDLHSELNLSSLELGDSALYFCASSVGPSQETQYFGPGTRLLVL.

On this clone: The germline gene is not matched at one end of the junction; a read error may be the cause. The chain has TRBV7-7 and TRBJ2-5, with 10 nucleotides matching TRBD2. Germline loops: CDR1 SSHAT, CDR2 FNYEAQ (reference sequence). The CDR3 is 15 amino acids. The CDR3 nucleotides read TGTGCTAGCAGCTCGTCTAGCGGGAGTTCGAAGACCCAGTACTTC. This translates into CASSSSSGSSKTQYF. Based on the CDR3 plus reference TRBV7-7 and TRBJ2-5, the full variable domain is GAGVSQSPRYKVTKRGQDVTLRCDPISSHATLYWYQQALGQGPEFLTYFNYEAQPDKSGLPSDRFSAERPEGSISTLTIQRTEQRDSAMYRCASSSSSGSSKTQYFGPGTRLLVL.

The rearrangement links TRBV19 to TRBJ2-1; the D is unclear. This CDR3 has 15 amino acids. Germline V gives CDR1 LNHDA, CDR2 SQIVND (reference sequence). The V gene lost 4 bases and the J gene lost 0 bases, with 10 bases spanning the gap. CDR3 in amino acids: CASSNGGASYNEQFF. CDR3 DNA sequence: TGTGCCAGTAGTAACGGCGGAGCCTCCTACAATGAGCAGTTCTTC. The complete variable domain, with remaining parts taken from reference TRBV19 and TRBJ2-1, reads DGGITQSPKYLFRKEGQNVTLSCEQNLNHDAMYWYRQDPGQGLRLIYYSQIVNDFQKGDIAEGYSVSREKKESFPLTVTSAQKNPTAFYLCASSNGGASYNEQFFGPGTRLTVL.

This clone was counted a few times. The rearrangement links TRBV3-1 (or the pseudogene TRBV3-2) to TRBJ2-7; tentatively, D is TRBD1 (6 bases). V shed 4 bases and J shed 5 bases, with 15 bases lying between them. The CDR3 consists of 14 residues. Germline assignment: CDR1 LGHDT and CDR2 YNNKEL (reference sequence). The CDR3 sequence: CASSLRQARDEQYF. The CDR3 bases are TGTGCCAGCAGCCTCCGACAGGCTCGCGACGAGCAGTACTTC.

This chain joins TRBV6-6 and TRBJ2-1; 7 bases fit TRBD2. J was trimmed by 4 bases and V by 2 bases; bases with no gene match: 8. Germline values: CDR1 MNHNY, CDR2 SVGAGI (reference sequence). This CDR3 spans 16 amino acids. CDR3 protein: CASSYLTGTKYNEQFF. The CDR3 DNA reads TGTGCCAGCAGTTACCTAACCGGGACTAAATACAATGAGCAGTTCTTC.

The chain recombines TRBV2 with TRBJ2-2, with 12 bases fitting TRBD2. After removal of 5 bases from V and 0 bases from J, the junction contained 4 bases not matched to a gene. The V gene's germline CDR1 is SNHLY and CDR2 FYNNEI. This CDR3 spans 17 amino acids. The CDR3 bases are TGTGCCAGCAGTATCGGACTAGCGGGATCGAACACCGGGGAGCTGTTTTTT. This codes for CASSIGLAGSNTGELFF.

The chain couples TRBV19 to TRBJ2-3; D ambiguous. This CDR3 spans 13 amino acids. With 8 bases removed from V and 0 bases from J, the gap between germline ends came to 9 bases. The germline gives CDR1 LNHDA, CDR2 SQIVND (reference sequence). The CDR3 protein is CASHRSSTDTQYF. The CDR3, as DNA: TGTGCCAGTCATAGATCTAGCACAGATACGCAGTATTTT.